This T cell receptor (beta chain) is from a study of cytomegalovirus exposure and HLA in healthy donors. The study ran its PCR with 60 Vbeta and 13 Jbeta primers. Authors' processing steps: It was a later analysis that counted tens of millions of unique TCR beta chains, of which about 10 million were shared. The data were produced by immunoSEQ multiplex PCR, yet TCRdb's version contains in-frame clones alone and is incomplete. V and J calls and clone size follow that table, whereas D and trimming were derived from the DNA. Among fewer than 120,000 clones listed, around 78% were seen once. The V gene lost 0 bases and the J gene lost 3 bases, with 5 bases spanning the gap. Germline V lookup: CDR1 SGHTA, CDR2 FQGNSA. CDR3 length equals 13 residues. The study's findings and limits: The sole available immune exposure information was CMV serostatus. Later on, an analysis tied approximately 17,000 TCR beta sequences to HLA alleles at 0.05 false discovery rate. Later on, a genetic analysis was performed. It linked a missense variant in DCLRE1C with V- and J-gene trimming of TCR beta.

On this clone: Its antigen is not known.

V and J are TRBV7-2 and TRBJ2-5, with D unclear. Material for sequencing was PBMCs. The sequence was collected from a woman aged 30 to 39 in good health and CMV-seronegative. The CDR3 coding sequence is TGTGCCAGCAGCTTAGCCCCCGAAGAGACCCAGTACTTC. It yields the protein CASSLAPEETQYF.